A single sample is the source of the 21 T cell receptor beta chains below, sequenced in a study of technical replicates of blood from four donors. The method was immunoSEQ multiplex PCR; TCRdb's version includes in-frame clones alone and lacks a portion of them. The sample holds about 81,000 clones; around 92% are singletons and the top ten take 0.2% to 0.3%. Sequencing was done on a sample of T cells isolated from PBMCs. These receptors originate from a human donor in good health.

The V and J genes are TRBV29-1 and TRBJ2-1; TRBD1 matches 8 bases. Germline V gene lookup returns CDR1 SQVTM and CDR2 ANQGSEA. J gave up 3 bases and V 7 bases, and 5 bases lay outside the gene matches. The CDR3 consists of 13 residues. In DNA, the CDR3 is TGCAGCGCGGGACAGGCCGGCTACAATGAGCAGTTCTTC. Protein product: CSAGQAGYNEQFF.

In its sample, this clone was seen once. Here the CDR3 DNA reads TGTGCCAGCAGCCCCTCTGCGGGGGCACCAGTCTACGAGCAGTACTTC. The encoded protein is CASSPSAGAPVYEQYF. The chain has TRBV11-3 and TRBJ2-7, with a tentative D call TRBD2 (7 bases). The CDR3 runs 16 residues. V was cut by 5 bases and J by 3 bases, with 20 bases left in between. CDR1 is SGHNT and CDR2 is YENEEA in the germline V gene.

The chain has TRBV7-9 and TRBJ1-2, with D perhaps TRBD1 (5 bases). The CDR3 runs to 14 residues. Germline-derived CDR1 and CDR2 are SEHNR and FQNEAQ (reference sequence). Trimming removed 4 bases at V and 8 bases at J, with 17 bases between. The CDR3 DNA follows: TGTGCCAGCAGCTCCGGCGGGGGAGTTAGCGGCTACACCTTC. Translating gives CASSSGGGVSGYTF. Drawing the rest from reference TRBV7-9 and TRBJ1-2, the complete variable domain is DTGVSQNPRHKITKRGQNVTFRCDPISEHNRLYWYRQTLGQGPEFLTYFQNEAQLEKSRLLSDRFSAERPKGSFSTLEIQRTEQGDSAMYLCASSSGGGVSGYTFGSGTRLTVV.

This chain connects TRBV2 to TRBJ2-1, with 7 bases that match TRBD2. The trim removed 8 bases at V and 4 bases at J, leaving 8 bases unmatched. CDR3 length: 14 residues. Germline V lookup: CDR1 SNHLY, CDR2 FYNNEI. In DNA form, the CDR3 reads TGTGCCAGCTTCCCCGGGACTACGTACAATGAGCAGTTCTTC. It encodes CASFPGTTYNEQFF.

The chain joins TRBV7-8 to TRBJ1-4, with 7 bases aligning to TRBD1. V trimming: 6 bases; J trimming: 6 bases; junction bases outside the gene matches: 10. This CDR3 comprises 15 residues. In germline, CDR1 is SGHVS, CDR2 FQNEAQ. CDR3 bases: TGTGCCAGCAGATTTACAGGGGCGACTGATGAAAAACTGTTTTTT. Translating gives CASRFTGATDEKLFF.

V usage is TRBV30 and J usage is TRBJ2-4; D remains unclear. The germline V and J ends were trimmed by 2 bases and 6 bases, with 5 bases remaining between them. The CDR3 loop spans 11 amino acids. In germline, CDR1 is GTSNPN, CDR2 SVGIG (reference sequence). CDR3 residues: CAWSLLNIQYF. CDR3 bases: TGTGCCTGGAGTCTGTTAAACATTCAGTACTTC.

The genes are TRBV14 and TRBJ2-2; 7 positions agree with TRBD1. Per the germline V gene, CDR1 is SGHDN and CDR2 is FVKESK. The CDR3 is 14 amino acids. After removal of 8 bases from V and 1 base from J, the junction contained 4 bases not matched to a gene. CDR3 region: CASQGTVNTGELFF. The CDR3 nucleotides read TGTGCCAGCCAGGGGACAGTGAACACCGGGGAGCTGTTTTTT.

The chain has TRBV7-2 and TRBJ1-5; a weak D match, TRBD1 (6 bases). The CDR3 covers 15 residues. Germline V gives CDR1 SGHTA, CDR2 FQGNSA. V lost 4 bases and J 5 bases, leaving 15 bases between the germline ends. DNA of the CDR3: TGTGCCAGCAGCTACCAGACAGGCGGCCATCAGCCCCAGCATTTT. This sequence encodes CASSYQTGGHQPQHF. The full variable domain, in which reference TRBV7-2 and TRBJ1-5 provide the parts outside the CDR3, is GAGVSQSPSNKVTEKGKDVELRCDPISGHTALYWYRQSLGQGLEFLIYFQGNSAPDKSGLPSDRFSAERTGGSVSTLTIQRTQQEDSAVYLCASSYQTGGHQPQHFGDGTRLSIL.

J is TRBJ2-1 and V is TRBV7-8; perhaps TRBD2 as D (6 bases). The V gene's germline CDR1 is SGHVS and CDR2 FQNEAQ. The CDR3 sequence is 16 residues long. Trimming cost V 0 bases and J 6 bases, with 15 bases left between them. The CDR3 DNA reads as TGTGCCAGCAGCTTAGCGCTGTTAGCGGTTGGCAATGAGCAGTTCTTC. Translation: CASSLALLAVGNEQFF.

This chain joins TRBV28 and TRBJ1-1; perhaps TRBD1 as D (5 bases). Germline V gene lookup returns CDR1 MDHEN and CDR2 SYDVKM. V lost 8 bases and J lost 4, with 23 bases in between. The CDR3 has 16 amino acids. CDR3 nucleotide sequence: TGTGCCAGCGGCTACCCCGCCCCCACGGGGGGCACTGAAGCTTTCTTT. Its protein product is CASGYPAPTGGTEAFF.

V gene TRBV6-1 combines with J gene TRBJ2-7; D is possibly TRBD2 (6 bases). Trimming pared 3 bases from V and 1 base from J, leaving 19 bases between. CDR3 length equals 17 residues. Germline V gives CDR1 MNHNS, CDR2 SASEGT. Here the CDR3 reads CASSERPPGAGSYEQYF. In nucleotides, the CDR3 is TGTGCCAGCAGTGAGAGGCCACCCGGCGCGGGGTCCTACGAGCAGTACTTC.

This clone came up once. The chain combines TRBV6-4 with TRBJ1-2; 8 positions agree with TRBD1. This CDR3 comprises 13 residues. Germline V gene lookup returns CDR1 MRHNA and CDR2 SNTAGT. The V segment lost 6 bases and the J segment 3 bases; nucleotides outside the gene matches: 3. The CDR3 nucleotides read TGTGCCAGCAGCCAGACAGGGGACTATGGCTACACCTTC. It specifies CASSQTGDYGYTF.

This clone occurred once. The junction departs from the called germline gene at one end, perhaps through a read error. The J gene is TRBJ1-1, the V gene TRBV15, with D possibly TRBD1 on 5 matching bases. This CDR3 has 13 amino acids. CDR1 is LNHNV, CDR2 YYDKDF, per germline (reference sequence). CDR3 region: CATRRRVDTETFF. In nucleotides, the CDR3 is TGTGCCACCAGGCGTCGGGTGGACACTGAAACTTTCTTT.

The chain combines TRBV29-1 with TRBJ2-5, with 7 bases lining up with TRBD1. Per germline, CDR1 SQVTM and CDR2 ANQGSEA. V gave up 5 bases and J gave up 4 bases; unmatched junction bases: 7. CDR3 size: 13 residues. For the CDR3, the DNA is TGCAGCGTTCTAAGGGGGCAGGGAGAGACCCAGTACTTC. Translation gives CSVLRGQGETQYF.

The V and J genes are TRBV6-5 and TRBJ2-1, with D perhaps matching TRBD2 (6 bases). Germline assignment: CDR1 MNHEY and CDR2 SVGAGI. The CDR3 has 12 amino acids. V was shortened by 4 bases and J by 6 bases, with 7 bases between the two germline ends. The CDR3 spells CASSLGGNEQFF. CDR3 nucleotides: TGTGCCAGCAGTTTGGGGGGCAATGAGCAGTTCTTC.

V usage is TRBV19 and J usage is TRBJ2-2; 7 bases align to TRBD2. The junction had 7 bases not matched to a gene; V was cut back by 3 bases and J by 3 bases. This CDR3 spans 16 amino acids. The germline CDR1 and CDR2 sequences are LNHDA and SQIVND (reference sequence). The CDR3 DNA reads TGTGCCAGTAGTATCAGGCGGGAGTGGTACACCGGGGAGCTGTTTTTT. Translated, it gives CASSIRREWYTGELFF.

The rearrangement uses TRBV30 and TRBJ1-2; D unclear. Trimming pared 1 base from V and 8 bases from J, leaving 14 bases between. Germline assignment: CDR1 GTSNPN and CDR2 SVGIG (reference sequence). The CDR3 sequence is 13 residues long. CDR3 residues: CAWSAHGGEGYTF. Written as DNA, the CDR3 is TGTGCCTGGAGTGCACACGGCGGGGAGGGCTACACCTTC.

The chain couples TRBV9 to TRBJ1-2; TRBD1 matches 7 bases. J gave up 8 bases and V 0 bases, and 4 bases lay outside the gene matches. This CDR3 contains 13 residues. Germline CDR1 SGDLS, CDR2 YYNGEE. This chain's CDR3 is CASSVEQGSGYTF. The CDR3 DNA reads TGTGCCAGCAGCGTAGAACAGGGGAGCGGCTACACCTTC.

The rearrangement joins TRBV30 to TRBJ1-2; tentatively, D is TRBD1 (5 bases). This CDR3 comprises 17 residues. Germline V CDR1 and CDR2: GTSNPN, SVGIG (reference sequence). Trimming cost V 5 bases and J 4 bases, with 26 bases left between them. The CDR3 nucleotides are TGTGCCTGGGCCCGCGGGGGGTTCAAATATTTGTTCTATGGCTACACCTTC. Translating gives CAWARGGFKYLFYGYTF.

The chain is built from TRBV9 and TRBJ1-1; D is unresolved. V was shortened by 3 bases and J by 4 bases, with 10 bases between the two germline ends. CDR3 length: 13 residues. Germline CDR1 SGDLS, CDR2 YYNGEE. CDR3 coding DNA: TGTGCCAGCAGCGGGTCGATCAGCACTGAAGCTTTCTTT. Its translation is CASSGSISTEAFF.

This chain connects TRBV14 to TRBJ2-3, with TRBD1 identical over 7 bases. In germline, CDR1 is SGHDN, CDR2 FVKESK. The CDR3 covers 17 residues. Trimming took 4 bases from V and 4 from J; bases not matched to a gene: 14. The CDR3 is CASSPLGGQSFSDTQYF. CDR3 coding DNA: TGTGCCAGCAGCCCCCTAGGGGGACAGTCCTTTTCAGATACGCAGTATTTT.